This T cell receptor (beta chain) was documented in a study of CD8 T cells in Susac syndrome. TEMRA cells were enriched by FACS, and CD4+ and CD8+ T cells were negatively isolated. Germline assignment: CDR1 SGHNT and CDR2 YYREEE (reference sequence). V shed 0 bases and J shed 7 bases, with 11 bases lying between them. This CDR3 is 14 amino acids long. Random hexamers served to reverse transcribe about 0.5 to 1 ug RNA. Multiplex PCR with immunoSEQ amplified the TCR beta CDR3 across 54 Vbeta and 13 Jbeta. In TCRdb, the immunoSEQ multiplex PCR reads were re-called with MiXCR into one record per CDR3 protein. The table shows around 170,000 distinct CDR3 sequences, with roughly 94% occurring only once.

The V and J genes are TRBV5-4 and TRBJ1-5, with D possibly being TRBD1 (6 bases). Sequencing was done on a sample of CD4+ T cells from PBMCs. This receptor was taken from a human donor in good health. The chain's CDR3 is CASSLVGAGQPQHF. The CDR3, as DNA: TGTGCCAGCAGCTTGGTGGGGGCTGGGCAGCCCCAGCATTTT. Based on the CDR3 plus reference TRBV5-4 and TRBJ1-5, the full variable domain is ETGVTQSPTHLIKTRGQQVTLRCSSQSGHNTVSWYQQALGQGPQFIFQYYREEENGRGNFPPRFSGLQFPNYSSELNVNALELDDSALYLCASSLVGAGQPQHFGDGTRLSIL.